This T cell receptor beta chain derives from a study of T cells after yellow fever vaccination. CDR3 length: 14 amino acids. Germline V gives CDR1 SQVTM, CDR2 ANQGSEA. Trimming took 6 bases from V and 5 from J; bases not matched to a gene: 11. TCRdb itself ran the 5' RACE reads through MiXCR, one entry per CDR3 protein. The sample yields tens of thousands of distinct CDR3 sequences, less than 8.5% seen once. A word on this clonotype: Its antigen remains unknown.

General study points: Within FACS-sorted repertoires, abundant clonotypes contaminating from the bulk population could be present. Weaker in magnitude, the secondary response showed a faster peak on day 5 versus 15. Most clones from primary vaccination resurfaced after the booster (about 95% CD4, around 89% CD8).

This chain joins TRBV29-1 and TRBJ2-7, with TRBD1 identical over 9 bases. The sequence came from a man between 18 and 29 years old who received the YFV17D yellow fever vaccine. Source: CD8+ T cells sorted from PBMCs, taken about 41 days after the first yellow fever vaccination. CDR3 coding DNA: TGCAGCGTGGGGGGGCGGGACAGGGTGGACGAGCAGTACTTC. This encodes CSVGGRDRVDEQYF.